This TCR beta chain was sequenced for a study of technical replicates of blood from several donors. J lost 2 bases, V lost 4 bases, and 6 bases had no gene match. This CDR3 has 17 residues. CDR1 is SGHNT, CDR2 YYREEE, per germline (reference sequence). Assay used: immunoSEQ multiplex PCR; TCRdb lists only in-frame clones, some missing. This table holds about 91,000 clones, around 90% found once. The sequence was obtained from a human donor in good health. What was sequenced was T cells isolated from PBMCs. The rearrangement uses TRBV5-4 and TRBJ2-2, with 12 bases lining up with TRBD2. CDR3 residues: CASSLGLAGSNTGELFF. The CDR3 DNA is TGTGCCAGCAGCCTCGGACTAGCGGGGTCTAACACCGGGGAGCTGTTTTTT.